Each of the 9 T cell receptor beta chains below was sequenced from the same sample in a study of T cells in Graves' hyperthyroidism and ophthalmopathy. RNA transcripts provided the source from which TCR beta CDR3 regions were amplified. When the TCR CDR3 underwent first-round RT-PCR, the HTBI primer set was used. In TCRdb, the multiplex PCR reads were re-called with MiXCR into one record per CDR3 protein. This table holds approximately 400,000 distinct CDR3 sequences, approximately 15% found once. Sequenced: blood. All receptors derive from a woman in her twenties or thirties with Graves' ophthalmopathy.

This clonotype showed up just a few times. The rearrangement joins TRBV7-9 to TRBJ1-6, with D perhaps TRBD1 (5 bases). CDR3 size: 14 residues. Germline assignment: CDR1 SEHNR and CDR2 FQNEAQ (reference sequence). V dropped 5 bases and J dropped 6 bases, with 11 bases sitting between them. CDR3 amino acids: CASSPVGGNSPLHF. The DNA of the CDR3 is TGTGCCAGCAGCCCGGTGGGGGGTAATTCACCCCTCCACTTT. The full variable domain, in which reference TRBV7-9 and TRBJ1-6 provide the parts outside the CDR3, is DTGVSQNPRHKITKRGQNVTFRCDPISEHNRLYWYRQTLGQGPEFLTYFQNEAQLEKSRLLSDRFSAERPKGSFSTLEIQRTEQGDSAMYLCASSPVGGNSPLHFGNGTRLTVT.

The chain joins TRBV25-1 to TRBJ2-5; D ambiguous. Trimming stripped 6 bases from V and 7 bases from J, with 9 bases between. Per the germline V gene, CDR1 is MGHDK and CDR2 is SYGVNS. The CDR3 totals 11 residues. The CDR3, as DNA: TGTGCCAGCAGCGACGGTGGGACCCAGTACTTC. Its protein is CASSDGGTQYF.

This clonotype has ten or more counts. V is TRBV7-2 and J is TRBJ2-3; D perhaps matches TRBD2 (7 bases). The CDR3 contains 16 residues. V shed 1 base and J shed 1 base, with 12 bases lying between them. Germline V gene lookup returns CDR1 SGHTA and CDR2 FQGNSA. The CDR3 loop reads CASSLGGGGGTDTQYF. The DNA for the CDR3 is TGTGCCAGCAGCTTAGGGGGGGGGGGCGGCACAGATACGCAGTATTTT.

This clonotype was seen repeatedly, ten times or more. The chain links TRBV7-2 to TRBJ2-2; the D call may be TRBD1 or TRBD2 (5 bases each). CDR1 and CDR2 (germline): SGHTA, FQGNSA. The CDR3 consists of 15 residues. V was cut by 2 bases and J by 10 bases, with 17 bases left in between. CDR3 amino acids: CASSLLGPRGEELFF. CDR3 nucleotides: TGTGCCAGCAGCTTATTGGGACCCCGAGGGGAGGAGCTGTTTTTT.

This clonotype was found many times. The chain links TRBV5-1 to TRBJ1-4; D is unresolved. This CDR3 is built from 14 residues. Trimming stripped 1 base from V and 2 bases from J, with 6 bases between. CDR1 and CDR2 (germline): SGHRS, YFSETQ. The CDR3 coding sequence is TGCGCCAGCAGCTTGTATCAGACTAATGAAAAACTGTTTTTT. It codes for CASSLYQTNEKLFF.

This clonotype showed up many times. Here the CDR3 reads CASSWGVSTDTQYF. CDR3 DNA sequence: TGTGCCAGCAGTTGGGGGGTAAGCACAGATACGCAGTATTTT. The J gene is TRBJ2-3, the V gene TRBV12-3 or TRBV12-4; D is possibly TRBD2 (6 bases). V was trimmed by 4 bases and J by 0 bases, leaving 8 bases between them. The CDR3 totals 14 residues.

A few counts support this clonotype. The rearrangement links TRBV6-5 to TRBJ2-1; 7 nucleotides match TRBD1. The CDR3 runs to 17 residues. Trimming removed 0 bases from V and 7 bases from J; junction bases left unmatched: 12. Germline lookup yields CDR1 MNHEY and CDR2 SVGAGI. The CDR3 reads CASSYSRGTGVRNEQFF. The DNA of the CDR3 is TGTGCCAGCAGTTACTCGAGAGGTACAGGGGTTCGGAATGAGCAGTTCTTC.

The chain couples TRBV10-3 to TRBJ2-1; possible D gene TRBD1, 5 bases. With the DNA end fitting TRBJ2-7 better, the J assignment may be wrong. CDR3 length equals 14 residues. The germline V gene has CDR1 ENHRY and CDR2 SYGVKD. The CDR3 coding sequence is TGTGCCATCAGTGAGGTCAGGGAATACAATGAGCAGTACTTC. As protein: CAISEVREYNEQYF.

This clonotype is deemed medium-sized. V is TRBV3-1 and J is TRBJ2-5; TRBD2 matches at 9 bases. V shed 3 bases, J shed 4 bases, and the junction held 9 bases outside the gene matches. Germline CDR1 LGHDT, CDR2 YNNKEL (reference sequence). The CDR3 consists of 16 residues. CDR3 protein: CASSQAGGRVLETQYF. The CDR3 coding sequence is TGTGCCAGCAGCCAGGCGGGGGGGCGGGTACTAGAGACCCAGTACTTC.